Listed below are T cell receptor beta chains from one sample, sequenced in a study of T-cell memory formation after mild COVID-19. Each CDR3 protein is one row after TCRdb ran MiXCR on the 5' RACE reads. This sample has around 300,000 distinct CDR3 sequences, with roughly an eighth found just once. Material for sequencing was PBMCs or a T cell subset sorted from them (not recorded which). All receptors derive from a man aged 18 to 30 who had mild COVID-19 (a few samples of this study predate the infection). Cell type and time point are not known. Each CDR3 is given with its conserved first and last residue. A D gene is named only where the DNA matches it firmly. Some rows mark clone size as missing; the rest say once, few, many or name a class of expanded clone.

CDR3: CASSLSWLGETQYF
DNA: TGCGCCAGCAGCTTGTCGTGGCTAGGCGAGACCCAGTACTTC
J: TRBJ2-5
size: many
V: TRBV5-1
D: NA

CDR3: CASSQGLAGGPVGELFF
DNA: TGCGCCAGCAGCCAAGGACTAGCGGGGGGGCCTGTCGGGGAGCTGTTTTTT
J: TRBJ2-2
size: NA
V: TRBV4-3
D: TRBD2

CDR3: CASSPPKLGRPFGELFF
DNA: TGTGCCAGCAGCCCCCCGAAGTTGGGAAGGCCGTTCGGGGAGCTGTTTTTT
J: TRBJ2-2
size: NA
V: TRBV7-9
D: NA

CDR3: CSVRQGFTDTQYF
DNA: TGCAGCGTTCGACAGGGCTTCACAGATACGCAGTATTTT
J: TRBJ2-3
size: NA
V: TRBV29-1
D: TRBD1

CDR3: CASSLDTEQETQYF
DNA: TGTGCCAGCAGCTTAGATACGGAACAAGAGACCCAGTACTTC
J: TRBJ2-5
size: few
V: TRBV7-9
D: NA

CDR3: CASRIGGADQETQYF
DNA: TGTGCCAGCAGAATAGGAGGGGCGGATCAAGAGACCCAGTACTTC
J: TRBJ2-5
size: NA
V: TRBV27
D: NA

CDR3: CASSSHKRQGSGNTIYF
DNA: TGTGCCAGCAGTTCCCATAAGAGACAGGGATCCGGAAACACCATATATTTT
J: TRBJ1-3
size: NA
V: TRBV12-3/TRBV12-4
D: TRBD1

CDR3: CASSSGQGYGYTF
DNA: TGTGCCAGCAGCTCAGGACAGGGCTATGGCTACACCTTC
J: TRBJ1-2
size: many
V: TRBV7-2
D: TRBD1

CDR3: CASSPRGQGRFAEQYF
DNA: TGTGCCAGCAGCCCGAGGGGACAGGGACGATTCGCCGAGCAGTACTTC
J: TRBJ2-7
size: few
V: TRBV3-1
D: TRBD1

CDR3: CASKDKDRVNQPQHF
DNA: TGTGCCAGCAAGGATAAGGACAGGGTCAATCAGCCCCAGCATTTT
J: TRBJ1-5
size: NA
V: TRBV6-1
D: TRBD1

CDR3: CASSLGTTSTDTQYF
DNA: TGCGCCAGCAGCTTGGGGACAACTAGCACAGATACGCAGTATTTT
J: TRBJ2-3
size: NA
V: TRBV5-1
D: NA

CDR3: CASSSNTGLVRSETQYF
DNA: TGCGCCAGCAGCTCCAACACGGGACTAGTTCGGTCGGAGACCCAGTACTTC
J: TRBJ2-5
size: NA
V: TRBV5-1
D: TRBD2

CDR3: CASSKGVPSYEQYF
DNA: TGTGCCAGCAGCAAAGGGGTGCCCTCCTACGAGCAGTACTTC
J: TRBJ2-7
size: NA
V: TRBV7-2
D: NA

CDR3: CSALPGHGGTEAFF
DNA: TGCAGCGCTCTTCCGGGACACGGGGGCACTGAAGCTTTCTTT
J: TRBJ1-1
size: NA
V: TRBV29-1
D: NA

CDR3: CASSPAGIANEKLFF
DNA: TGTGCCAGTAGCCCCGCCGGGATAGCTAATGAAAAACTGTTTTTT
J: TRBJ1-4
size: few
V: TRBV19
D: NA

CDR3: CASSVALGGPKETQYF
DNA: TGTGCCAGCAGCGTAGCTCTAGGGGGGCCCAAAGAGACCCAGTACTTC
J: TRBJ2-5
size: NA
V: TRBV9
D: NA